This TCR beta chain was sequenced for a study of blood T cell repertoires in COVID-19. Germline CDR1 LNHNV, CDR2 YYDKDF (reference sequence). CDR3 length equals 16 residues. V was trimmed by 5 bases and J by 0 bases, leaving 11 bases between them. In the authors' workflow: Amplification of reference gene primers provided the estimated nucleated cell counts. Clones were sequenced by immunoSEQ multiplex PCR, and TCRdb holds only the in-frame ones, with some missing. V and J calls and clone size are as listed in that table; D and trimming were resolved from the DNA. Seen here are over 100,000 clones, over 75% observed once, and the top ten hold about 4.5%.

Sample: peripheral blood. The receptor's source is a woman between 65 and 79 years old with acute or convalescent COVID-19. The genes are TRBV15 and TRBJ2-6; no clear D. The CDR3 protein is CATSPLRSSGANVLTF. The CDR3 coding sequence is TGTGCCACCAGCCCTCTCAGATCCTCTGGGGCCAACGTCCTGACTTTC.